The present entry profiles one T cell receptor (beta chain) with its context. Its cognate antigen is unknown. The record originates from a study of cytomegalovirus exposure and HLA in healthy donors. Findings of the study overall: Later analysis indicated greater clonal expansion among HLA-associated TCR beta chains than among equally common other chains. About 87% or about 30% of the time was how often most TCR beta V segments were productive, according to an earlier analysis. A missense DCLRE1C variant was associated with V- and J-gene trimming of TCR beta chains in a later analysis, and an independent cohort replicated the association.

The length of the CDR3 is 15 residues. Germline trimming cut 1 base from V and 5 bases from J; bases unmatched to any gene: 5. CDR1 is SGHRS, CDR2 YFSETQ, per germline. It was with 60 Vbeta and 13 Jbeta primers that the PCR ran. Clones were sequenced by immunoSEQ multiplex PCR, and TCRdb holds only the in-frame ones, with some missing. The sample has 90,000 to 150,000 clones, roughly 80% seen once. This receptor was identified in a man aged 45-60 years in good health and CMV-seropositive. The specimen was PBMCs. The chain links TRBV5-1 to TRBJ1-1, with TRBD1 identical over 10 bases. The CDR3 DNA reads TGCGCCAGCAGCTTGTCGGGACAGGGGAGGACTGAAGCTTTCTTT. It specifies CASSLSGQGRTEAFF.